These T cell receptor beta chains were read from a single sample in a study of Graves' ophthalmopathy and Graves' hyperthyroidism. TCRdb redid the calling of the multiplex PCR reads with MiXCR, one entry per CDR3 protein. The sample carries 580,000 or so distinct CDR3 sequences, less than 40% recorded once. The sequencing sample was made of peripheral blood or thyroid tissue (not recorded which). These TCRs come from an adult man with Graves' hyperthyroidism. Each CDR3 is given with its conserved first and last residue. A D gene is named only where the DNA matches it firmly. A row's size may be missing; if present it is once, few, many or a size class.

>TRBJ1-5|-|TRBV6-1|-
TGTGCCAGCAGTGAAGGGCCCAATCAGCCCCAGCATTTT
CASSEGPNQPQHF
>TRBJ1-6|many|TRBV13|TRBD1
TGTGCCAGCAGCTTAGGCGCCGGGACAGTAAATTCACCCCTCCACTTT
CASSLGAGTVNSPLHF
>TRBJ1-1|once|TRBV4-2|-
TGTGCCAGCAGCCAAGATTCGGGTAGCACTGAAGCTTCCTTT
CASSQDSGSTEASF
>TRBJ2-7|-|TRBV11-2|-
TGTGCCAGCAGCTTAGGGGCCATACAGGGAAATGACTTC
CASSLGAIQGNDF
>TRBJ2-1|few|TRBV7-9|TRBD2
TGTGCCAGCAGCTTAGCGGCGAGCGGGAGGATCAATGAGCAGTTCTTC
CASSLAASGRINEQFF
>TRBJ2-7|many|TRBV29-1|-
TGCAGCGTTGGTACCTATCGGCCGGGACGGCAGTCCTACGAGCAGTACTTC
CSVGTYRPGRQSYEQYF
>TRBJ1-5|many|TRBV7-2|-
TGTGCCAGCAGCCGAGGGACGGGAGAGCCCCAGCATTTT
CASSRGTGEPQHF
>TRBJ2-2|-|TRBV2|-
TGTGCCAGCAAGGAGGTCGTGAACACTGGGGAGCTGTTTTTT
CASKEVVNTGELFF
>TRBJ1-2|many|TRBV20-1|-
TGCAGTGCCGGTGAACAGGGAGGACATGGCTACACCTTC
CSAGEQGGHGYTF
>TRBJ1-4|-|TRBV7-9|-
TGTGCCAGCAGCTTAGGGCGGGCCTTTAATGAAAAACTGTTTTTT
CASSLGRAFNEKLFF
>TRBJ1-6|few|TRBV7-9|-
TGTGCCAGCAGCTTAAAGGCAAATTCACCCCTCCACTTT
CASSLKANSPLHF
>TRBJ2-5|many|TRBV5-8|TRBD1
TGTGCCAGCAGCAAGGGACAGGGGGCAGAGACCCAGTACTTC
CASSKGQGAETQYF
>TRBJ2-7|many|TRBV29-1|TRBD1
TGCAGCGTTGAGGGCAGGGGGCACGAGCAGTACTTC
CSVEGRGHEQYF
>TRBJ1-3|many|TRBV12-3/TRBV12-4|TRBD1
TGTGCCAGCACCGGGACAGGGGGTTACACCATATATTTT
CASTGTGGYTIYF
>TRBJ2-7|few|TRBV27|-
TGTGCCAGCAGTTGGGGGTGGGGGCAGGGTGGCCACGAGCAGTACTTC
CASSWGWGQGGHEQYF
>TRBJ1-4|many|TRBV5-1|TRBD1
TGCGCCAGCAGCTTTGGACAGGGCAAGGGTGAAAAACTGTTTTTT
CASSFGQGKGEKLFF
>TRBJ2-5|many|TRBV20-1|TRBD2
TGCAGTGCTAGTGTTAGCGGGAGGGCCTTTCAAGAGACCCAGTACTTC
CSASVSGRAFQETQYF
>TRBJ2-5|many|TRBV7-8|TRBD2
TGTGCCAGCAGCTCCCTAGCGGCCCAAGAGACCCAGTACTTC
CASSSLAAQETQYF
>TRBJ1-1|-|TRBV28|TRBD1
TGTGCCAGCAGTTTGTTAGACAGGGGCGACACTGAAGCTTTCTTT
CASSLLDRGDTEAFF
>TRBJ1-1|-|TRBV10-3|-
TGTGCCATCAGTGGTAGCAGGGGAACTGAAGCTTTCTTT
CAISGSRGTEAFF
>TRBJ1-2|-|TRBV2|-
TGTGCCAGCAGTTTCCTCGGGACACCAAACTATGGCTACACCTTC
CASSFLGTPNYGYTF
>TRBJ1-2|-|TRBV20-1|TRBD1
TGCAGTGCTAGAAGGGACAGACTTAACTATGGCTACACCTTC
CSARRDRLNYGYTF
>TRBJ1-5|-|TRBV15|-
TGTGCCACCAGCAGCCTAGGGCCAGGCGACTATAGCAATCAGCCCCAGCATTTT
CATSSLGPGDYSNQPQHF
>TRBJ2-5|-|TRBV7-2|TRBD1
TGTGCCAGCAATACAGGGGGCAGTCGGGAGACCCAGTACTTC
CASNTGGSRETQYF
>TRBJ2-7|-|TRBV7-9|-
TGTGCCAGCAGCCAAGGTGCATGGGAGCAGTACTTC
CASSQGAWEQYF
>TRBJ1-4|few|TRBV30|TRBD1
TGTGCCTCCACAGGGGGCTACGAAAAACTGTTTTTT
CASTGGYEKLFF
>TRBJ2-7|-|TRBV29-1|TRBD2
TGCAGCGTTGAGCCCATAGCGGGAGGGCCCAATGAGCAGTACTTC
CSVEPIAGGPNEQYF
>TRBJ2-2|-|TRBV9|TRBD1
TGTGCCAGCAGCGTAGCCAGGGGGTCAGTTGAAACCGGGGAGCTGTTTTTT
CASSVARGSVETGELFF
>TRBJ2-5|many|TRBV7-8|-
TGTGCCAGCAGCATGTCCCGGGACTCATCTTTGAACTTC
CASSMSRDSSLNF
>TRBJ2-7|-|TRBV7-2|-
TGTGCCAGCAGCCCGAACACCGGTGGGGGCGAGCAGTACTTC
CASSPNTGGGEQYF
>TRBJ1-1|once|TRBV5-1|TRBD1
TGCGCCAGCAGCACGGGGACAGGGGGCTATGTAAACACTGAAGCTTTCTTT
CASSTGTGGYVNTEAFF
>TRBJ1-2|many|TRBV12-3/TRBV12-4|-
TGTGCCAGCAGCTACGGTGTGGGTGGCTACACCTTC
CASSYGVGGYTF
>TRBJ1-4|few|TRBV27|TRBD1
TGTGCCAGCAGTTCCCTCGGGACAGGGGACTGGGAAAAACTGTTTTTT
CASSSLGTGDWEKLFF
>TRBJ1-2|few|TRBV7-9|-
TGTGCCAGCAGCTTGGGGGCGGGGATCGCCTATGGCTACACCTTC
CASSLGAGIAYGYTF
>TRBJ1-4|-|TRBV7-2|-
TGTGCCAGCAGCTTAGGGAGGACCACTAATGAAAAACTGTTTTTT
CASSLGRTTNEKLFF
>TRBJ1-2|many|TRBV6-1|-
TGTGCCAGCAGTGAAGCGCGGGGCGTAGGGGGCTACACCTTC
CASSEARGVGGYTF
>TRBJ2-5|many|TRBV7-9|-
TGTGCCAGCAGCATACTAGGGGCCGAGACCCAGTACTTC
CASSILGAETQYF
>TRBJ1-2|few|TRBV28|-
TGTGCCAGCAGTGGACAGATCGTCCACTATGGCTACACCTTC
CASSGQIVHYGYTF
>TRBJ1-4|-|TRBV6-1|-
TGTGCCAGCAGTTTCCTCGTGGAGGGAGAAAAACTGTTTTTT
CASSFLVEGEKLFF
>TRBJ1-1|-|TRBV2|TRBD1
TGTGCCAGCTCACCACTTATGGGACAGGGGCGATGGACTGAAGCTTTCTTT
CASSPLMGQGRWTEAFF